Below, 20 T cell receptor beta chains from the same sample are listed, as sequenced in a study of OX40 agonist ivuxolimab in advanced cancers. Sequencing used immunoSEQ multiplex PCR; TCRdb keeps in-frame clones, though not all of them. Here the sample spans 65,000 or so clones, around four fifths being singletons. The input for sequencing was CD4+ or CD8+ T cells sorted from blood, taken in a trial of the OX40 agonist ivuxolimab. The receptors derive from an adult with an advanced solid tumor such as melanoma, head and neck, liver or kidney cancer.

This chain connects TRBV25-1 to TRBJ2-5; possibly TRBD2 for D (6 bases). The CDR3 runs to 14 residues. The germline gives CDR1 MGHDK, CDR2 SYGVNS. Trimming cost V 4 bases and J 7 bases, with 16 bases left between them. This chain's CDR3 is CASSGRAGRGTQYF. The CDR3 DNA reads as TGTGCCAGCAGTGGACGGGCAGGGCGGGGGACCCAGTACTTC. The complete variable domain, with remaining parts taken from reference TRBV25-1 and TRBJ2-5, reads EADIYQTPRYLVIGTGKKITLECSQTMGHDKMYWYQQDPGMELHLIHYSYGVNSTEKGDLSSESTVSRIRTEHFPLTLESARPSHTSQYLCASSGRAGRGTQYFGPGTRLLVL.

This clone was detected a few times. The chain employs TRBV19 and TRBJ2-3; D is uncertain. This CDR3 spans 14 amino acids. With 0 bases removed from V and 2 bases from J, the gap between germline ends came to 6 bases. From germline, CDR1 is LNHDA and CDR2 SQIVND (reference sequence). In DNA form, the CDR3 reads TGTGCCAGTAGTATAGATCTGGCCACAGATACGCAGTATTTT. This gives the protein CASSIDLATDTQYF. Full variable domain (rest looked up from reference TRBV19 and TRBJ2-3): DGGITQSPKYLFRKEGQNVTLSCEQNLNHDAMYWYRQDPGQGLRLIYYSQIVNDFQKGDIAEGYSVSREKKESFPLTVTSAQKNPTAFYLCASSIDLATDTQYFGPGTRLTVL.

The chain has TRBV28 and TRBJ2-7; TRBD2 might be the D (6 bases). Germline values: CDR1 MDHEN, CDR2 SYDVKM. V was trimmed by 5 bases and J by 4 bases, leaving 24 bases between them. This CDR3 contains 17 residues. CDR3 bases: TGTGCCAGCAGTGGACCCTCTTCCGGGGGACCTTTATACGAGCAGTACTTC. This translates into CASSGPSSGGPLYEQYF.

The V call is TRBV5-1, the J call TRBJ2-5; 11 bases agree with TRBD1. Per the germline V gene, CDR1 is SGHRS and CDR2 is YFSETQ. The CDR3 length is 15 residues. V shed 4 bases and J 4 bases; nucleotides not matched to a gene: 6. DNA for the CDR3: TGCGCCAGCAGCATGGGACAGGGGGAAGGAGAGACCCAGTACTTC. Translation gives CASSMGQGEGETQYF.

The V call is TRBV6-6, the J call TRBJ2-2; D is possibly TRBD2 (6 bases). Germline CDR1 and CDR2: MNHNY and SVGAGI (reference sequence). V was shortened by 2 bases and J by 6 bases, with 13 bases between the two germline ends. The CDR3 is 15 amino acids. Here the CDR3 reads CASSYRGAPPGELFF. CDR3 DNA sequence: TGTGCCAGCAGTTACCGCGGGGCCCCACCCGGGGAGCTGTTTTTT.

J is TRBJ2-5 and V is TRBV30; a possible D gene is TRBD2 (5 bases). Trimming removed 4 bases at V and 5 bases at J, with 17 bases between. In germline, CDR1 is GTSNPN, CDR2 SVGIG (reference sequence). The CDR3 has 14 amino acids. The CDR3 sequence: CAWNAGKGVETQYF. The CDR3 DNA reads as TGTGCCTGGAATGCGGGTAAAGGCGTCGAGACCCAGTACTTC.

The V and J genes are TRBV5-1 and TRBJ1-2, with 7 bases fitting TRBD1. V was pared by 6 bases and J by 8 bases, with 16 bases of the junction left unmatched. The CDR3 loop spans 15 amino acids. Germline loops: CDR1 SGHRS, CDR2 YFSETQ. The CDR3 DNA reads TGCGCCAGCAAGGAGACTTCGAGGGGGCGTTGGGGCTACACCTTC. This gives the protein CASKETSRGRWGYTF.

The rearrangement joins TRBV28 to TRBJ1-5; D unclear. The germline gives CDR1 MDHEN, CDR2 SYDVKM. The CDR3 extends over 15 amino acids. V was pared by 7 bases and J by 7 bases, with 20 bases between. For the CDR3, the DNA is TGTGCCAGCAATCCGGTGGGCGTTTTAGAACAGCCCCAGCATTTT. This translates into CASNPVGVLEQPQHF. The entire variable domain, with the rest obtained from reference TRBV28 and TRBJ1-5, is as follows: DVKVTQSSRYLVKRTGEKVFLECVQDMDHENMFWYRQDPGLGLRLIYFSYDVKMKEKGDIPEGYSVSREKKERFSLILESASTNQTSMYLCASNPVGVLEQPQHFGDGTRLSIL.

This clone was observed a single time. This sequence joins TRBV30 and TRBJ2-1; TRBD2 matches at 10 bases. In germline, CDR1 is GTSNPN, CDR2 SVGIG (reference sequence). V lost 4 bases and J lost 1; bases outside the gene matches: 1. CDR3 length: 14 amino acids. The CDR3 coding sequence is TGTGCCTGGAAACTAGCGGGATCCTACAATGAGCAGTTCTTC. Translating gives CAWKLAGSYNEQFF.

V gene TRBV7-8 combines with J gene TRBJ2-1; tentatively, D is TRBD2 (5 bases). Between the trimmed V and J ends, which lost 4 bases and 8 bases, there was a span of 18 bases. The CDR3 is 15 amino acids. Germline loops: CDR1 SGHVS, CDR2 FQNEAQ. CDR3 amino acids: CASSSTRDAGDEQFF. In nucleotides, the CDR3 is TGTGCCAGCAGCTCAACACGGGATGCTGGGGATGAGCAGTTCTTC.

CDR3 nucleotide sequence: TGTGCCAGCAGAAAGGACAGGGCGTCCACCGGGGAGCTGTTTTTT. Translated, it gives CASRKDRASTGELFF. The chain uses TRBV7-2 and TRBJ2-2; 8 bases line up with TRBD1. The CDR3 is 15 amino acids. The germline gives CDR1 SGHTA, CDR2 FQGNSA. V was pared by 6 bases and J by 4 bases, with 7 bases of the junction left unmatched.

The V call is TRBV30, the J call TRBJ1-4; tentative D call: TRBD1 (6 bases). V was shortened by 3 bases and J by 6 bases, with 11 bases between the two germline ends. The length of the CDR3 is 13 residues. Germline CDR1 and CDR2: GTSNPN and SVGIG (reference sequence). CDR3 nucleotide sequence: TGTGCCTGGAGGGGGGCAGGGTATGAAAAACTGTTTTTT. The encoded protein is CAWRGAGYEKLFF.

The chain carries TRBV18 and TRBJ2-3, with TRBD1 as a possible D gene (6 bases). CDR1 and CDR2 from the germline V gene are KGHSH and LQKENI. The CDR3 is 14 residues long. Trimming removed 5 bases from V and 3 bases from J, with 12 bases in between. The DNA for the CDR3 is TGTGCCAGCTCATTTACAGGGAGAACAGATACGCAGTATTTT. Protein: CASSFTGRTDTQYF.

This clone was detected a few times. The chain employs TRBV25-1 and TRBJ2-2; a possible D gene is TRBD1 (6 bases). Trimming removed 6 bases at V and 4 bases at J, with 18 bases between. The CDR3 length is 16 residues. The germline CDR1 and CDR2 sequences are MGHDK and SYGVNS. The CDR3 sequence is CASRQAGLGGTGELFF. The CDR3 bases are TGTGCCAGCAGGCAGGCCGGGCTAGGGGGCACCGGGGAGCTGTTTTTT.

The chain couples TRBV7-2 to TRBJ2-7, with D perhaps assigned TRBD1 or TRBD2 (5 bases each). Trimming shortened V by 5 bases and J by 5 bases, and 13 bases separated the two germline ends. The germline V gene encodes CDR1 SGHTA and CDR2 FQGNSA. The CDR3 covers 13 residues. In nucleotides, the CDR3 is TGTGCCAGCAGCCTCGGGACGAGAGACGAGCAGTACTTC. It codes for CASSLGTRDEQYF.

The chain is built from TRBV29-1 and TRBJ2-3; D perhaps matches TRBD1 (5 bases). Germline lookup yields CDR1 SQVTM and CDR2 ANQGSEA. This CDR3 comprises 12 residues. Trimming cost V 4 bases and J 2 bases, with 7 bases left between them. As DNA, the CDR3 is TGCAGCGTTGTGACAGCCACAGATACGCAGTATTTT. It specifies CSVVTATDTQYF.

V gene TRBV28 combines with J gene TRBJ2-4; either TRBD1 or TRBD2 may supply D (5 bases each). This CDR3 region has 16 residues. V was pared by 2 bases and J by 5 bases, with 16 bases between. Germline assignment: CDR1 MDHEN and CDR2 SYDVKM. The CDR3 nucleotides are TGTGCCAGCAGTTTACTCCCCGGGGCACCTGAAAACATTCAGTACTTC. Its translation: CASSLLPGAPENIQYF. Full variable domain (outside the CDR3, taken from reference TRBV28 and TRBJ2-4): DVKVTQSSRYLVKRTGEKVFLECVQDMDHENMFWYRQDPGLGLRLIYFSYDVKMKEKGDIPEGYSVSREKKERFSLILESASTNQTSMYLCASSLLPGAPENIQYFGAGTRLSVL.

CDR3 sequence reads: CASSESPGLAGGNYNEQFF. CDR3 bases: TGTGCCAGCAGCGAATCCCCGGGACTAGCGGGAGGGAACTACAATGAGCAGTTCTTC. This chain uses TRBV7-3 with TRBJ2-1; TRBD2 matches 16 bases. This CDR3 contains 19 residues. Germline CDR1 and CDR2: SGHTA and FQGTGA. V was pared by 5 bases and J by 3 bases, with 10 bases of the junction left unmatched.

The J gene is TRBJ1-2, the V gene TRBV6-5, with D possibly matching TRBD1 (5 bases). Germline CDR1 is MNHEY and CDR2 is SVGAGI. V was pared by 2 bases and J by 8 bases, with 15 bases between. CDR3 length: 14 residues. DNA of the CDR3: TGTGCCAGCAGTTACCCCGGGGACCTTGAGGGCTACACCTTC. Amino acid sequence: CASSYPGDLEGYTF.

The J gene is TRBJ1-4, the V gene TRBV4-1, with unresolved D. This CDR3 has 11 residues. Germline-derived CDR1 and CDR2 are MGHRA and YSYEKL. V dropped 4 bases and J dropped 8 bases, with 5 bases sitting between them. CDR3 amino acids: CASSPGEKLFF. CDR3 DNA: TGCGCCAGCAGCCCAGGAGAAAAACTGTTTTTT.